This TCR beta chain was obtained from a study of blood T cell repertoires in COVID-19. The CDR3 has 14 amino acids. CDR1 and CDR2 (germline): SGHVS, FQNEAQ. J lost 5 bases, V lost 5 bases, and 4 bases had no gene match. As handled by the study authors: Amplification from reference gene primers served as the basis for estimated nucleated cell counts. Clones were sequenced by immunoSEQ multiplex PCR, and TCRdb holds only the in-frame ones, with some missing. V and J calls and clone size are those listed in that table; D and trimming were worked out from the DNA. The sample contains 75,000 to 100,000 clones, around 75% of which appear only once.

Source material: peripheral blood. The TCR was taken from a man between 65 and 85 years old with acute or convalescent COVID-19. The J gene is TRBJ2-2, the V gene TRBV7-8; 8 bases fit TRBD2. The CDR3 sequence is CASSVRLATGELFF. CDR3 in DNA: TGTGCCAGCAGCGTCCGACTAGCGACCGGGGAGCTGTTTTTT.